This T cell receptor beta chain appears in the sequencing data of a study of blood T cell repertoires in COVID-19. Study-level information: T cells, B-cell-depleted T cells, or PBMCs provided the cDNA or gDNA that served as material.

In its sample, this clone was seen a few times. Symptom resolution, clearance, or two negative PCRs marked the recovered donors of Cohort 3. Assay: immunoSEQ multiplex PCR; the TCRdb copy retains only in-frame clones and omits some. The repertoire holds about 48,000 clones, around 87% seen once, with approximately 3% in the top ten. The CDR3 is 15 amino acids. Germline CDR1 is SGHVS and CDR2 is FNYEAQ. The V gene lost 1 base and the J gene lost 5 bases, with 14 bases spanning the gap. The source of this sequence is a woman aged 45-65 years who had recovered from COVID-19. The specimen sequenced was PBMCs or T cells enriched from blood (not recorded which). V usage is TRBV7-6 and J usage is TRBJ2-5; D might be TRBD2 (7 bases). CDR3 region: CASSLGFRGGETQYF. The CDR3 DNA sequence: TGTGCCAGCAGCTTAGGGTTTCGCGGGGGCGAGACCCAGTACTTC.